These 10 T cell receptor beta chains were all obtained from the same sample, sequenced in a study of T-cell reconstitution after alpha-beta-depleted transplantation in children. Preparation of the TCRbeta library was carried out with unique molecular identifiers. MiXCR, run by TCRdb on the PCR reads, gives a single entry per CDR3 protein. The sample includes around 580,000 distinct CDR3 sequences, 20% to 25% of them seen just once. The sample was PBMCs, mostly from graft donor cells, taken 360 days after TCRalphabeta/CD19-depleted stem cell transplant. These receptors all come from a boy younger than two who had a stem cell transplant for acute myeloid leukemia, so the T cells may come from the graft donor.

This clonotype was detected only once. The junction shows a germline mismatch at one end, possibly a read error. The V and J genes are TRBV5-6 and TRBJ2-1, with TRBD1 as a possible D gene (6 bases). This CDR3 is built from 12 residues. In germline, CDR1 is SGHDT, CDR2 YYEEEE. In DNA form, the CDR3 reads TGTGCCATCAGCCCAGGGGTCAATGAGCAGTTCTTC. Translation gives CAISPGVNEQFF.

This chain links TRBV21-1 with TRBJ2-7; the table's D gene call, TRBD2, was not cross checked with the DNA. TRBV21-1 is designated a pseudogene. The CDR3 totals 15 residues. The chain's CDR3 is CASIRRQGLAHEQYV. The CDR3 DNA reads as TGTGCCAGCATCCGACGACAGGGATTAGCGCACGAGCAGTACGTC.

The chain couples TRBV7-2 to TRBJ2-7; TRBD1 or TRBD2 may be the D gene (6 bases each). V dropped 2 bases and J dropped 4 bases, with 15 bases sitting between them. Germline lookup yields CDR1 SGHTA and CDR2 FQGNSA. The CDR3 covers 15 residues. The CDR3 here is CASSLRGGPGYEQYF. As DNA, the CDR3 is TGTGCCAGCAGCTTACGTGGGGGGCCCGGGTACGAGCAGTACTTC.

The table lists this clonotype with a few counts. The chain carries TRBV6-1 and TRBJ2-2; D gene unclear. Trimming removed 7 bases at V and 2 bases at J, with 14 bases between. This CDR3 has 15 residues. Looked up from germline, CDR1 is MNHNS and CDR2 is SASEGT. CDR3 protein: CASKGGRPNTGELFF. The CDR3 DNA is TGTGCCAGCAAGGGTGGCAGGCCTAACACCGGGGAGCTGTTTTTT.

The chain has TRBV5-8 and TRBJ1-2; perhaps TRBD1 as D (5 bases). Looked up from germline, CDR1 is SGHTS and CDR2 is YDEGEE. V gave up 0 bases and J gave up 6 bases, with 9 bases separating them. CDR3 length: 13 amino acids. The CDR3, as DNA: TGTGCCAGCAGCTTGGAGGGGAGCGATGGCTACACCTTC. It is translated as CASSLEGSDGYTF.

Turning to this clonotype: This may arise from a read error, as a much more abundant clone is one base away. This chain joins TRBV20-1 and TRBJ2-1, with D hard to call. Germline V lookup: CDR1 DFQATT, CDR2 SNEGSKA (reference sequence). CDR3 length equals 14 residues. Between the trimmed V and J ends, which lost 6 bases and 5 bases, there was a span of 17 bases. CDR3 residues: CSASAPPFDNEQFF. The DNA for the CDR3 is TGCAGTGCCTCAGCGCCCCCGTTTGACAATGAGCAGTTCTTC.

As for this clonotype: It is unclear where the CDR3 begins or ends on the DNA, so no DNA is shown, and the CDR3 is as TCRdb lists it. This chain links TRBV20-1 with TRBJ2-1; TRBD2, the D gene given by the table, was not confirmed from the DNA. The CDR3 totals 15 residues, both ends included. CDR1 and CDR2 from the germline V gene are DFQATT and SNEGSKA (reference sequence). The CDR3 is CSVGVASGSYNEQLF.

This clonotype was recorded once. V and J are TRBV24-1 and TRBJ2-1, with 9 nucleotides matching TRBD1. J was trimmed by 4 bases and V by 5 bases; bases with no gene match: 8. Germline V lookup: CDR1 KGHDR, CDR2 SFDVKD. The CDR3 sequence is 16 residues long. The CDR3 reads CATSARTGAPYNEQFF. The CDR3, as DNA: TGTGCCACCAGTGCCCGGACAGGGGCCCCTTACAATGAGCAGTTCTTC.

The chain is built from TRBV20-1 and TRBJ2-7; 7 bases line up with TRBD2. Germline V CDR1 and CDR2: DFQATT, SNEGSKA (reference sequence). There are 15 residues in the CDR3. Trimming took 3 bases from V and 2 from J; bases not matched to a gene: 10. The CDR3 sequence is CSASRPGGPTYEQYF. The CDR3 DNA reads TGCAGTGCTAGTAGACCGGGGGGACCAACCTACGAGCAGTACTTC.

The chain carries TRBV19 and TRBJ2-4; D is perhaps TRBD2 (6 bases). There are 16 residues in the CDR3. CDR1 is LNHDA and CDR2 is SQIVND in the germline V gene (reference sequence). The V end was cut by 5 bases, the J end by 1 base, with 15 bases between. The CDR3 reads CASSEHRDSAKNIQYF. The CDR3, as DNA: TGTGCCAGTAGTGAACATAGGGACTCGGCCAAAAACATTCAGTACTTC.